Each of the 2 T cell receptor beta chains below was sequenced from the same sample in a study of siplizumab effects on memory and regulatory T cells. Clones were sequenced by immunoSEQ multiplex PCR, and TCRdb holds only the in-frame ones, with some missing. Altogether about 91,000 clones are present, 80% to 95% being singletons, with the ten largest covering 6% to 7%. Sequenced sample: CD8+ T cells sorted from blood. The receptors originated from a human donor in good health.

The chain recombines TRBV13 with TRBJ2-2; weak D call: TRBD2 (6 bases). The V end was cut by 3 bases, the J end by 1 base, with 9 bases between. Germline lookup yields CDR1 PRHDT and CDR2 FYEKMQ (reference sequence). This CDR3 region has 15 residues. CDR3 amino acids: CASSFPSENTGELFF. In nucleotides, the CDR3 is TGTGCCAGCAGCTTCCCTAGCGAGAACACCGGGGAGCTGTTTTTT.

The chain combines TRBV30 with TRBJ2-5; a possible D gene is TRBD2 (6 bases). CDR3 length: 14 residues. The V end lost 4 bases, the J end lost 5 bases, and 17 bases lay between the germline ends. Germline-derived CDR1 and CDR2 are GTSNPN and SVGIG (reference sequence). The CDR3 sequence: CAWTPSSSAETQYF. CDR3 sequence (DNA): TGTGCCTGGACTCCCTCGTCTAGCGCCGAGACCCAGTACTTC.